These 22 T cell receptor beta chains were all obtained from the same sample, sequenced in a study of T cells in Graves' hyperthyroidism and ophthalmopathy. RNA transcripts provided the source from which TCR beta CDR3 regions were amplified. The HTBI set primed first-round TCR CDR3 RT-PCR. TCRdb fed the multiplex PCR reads into MiXCR, producing one record per CDR3 protein. The table has some 560,000 distinct CDR3 sequences, approximately 14% seen once. Sequencing used blood. The source is a woman in her twenties or thirties with Graves' hyperthyroidism.

The chain recombines TRBV27 with TRBJ2-1, with D perhaps matching TRBD2 (5 bases). V dropped 5 bases and J dropped 15 bases, with 23 bases sitting between them. The germline CDR1 and CDR2 sequences are MNHEY and SMNVEV (reference sequence). This CDR3 region has 14 residues. The CDR3 coding sequence is TGTGCCAGCAGTCCCGGCGCTGGTGGCTCCGAGGGGTTCTTC. It translates to CASSPGAGGSEGFF.

The chain has TRBV6-1 and TRBJ2-1, with TRBD1 matching 8 bases. The J segment lost 2 bases and the V segment lost 6 bases, leaving 3 bases of the junction unmatched. The CDR3 sequence is 14 residues long. Looked up from germline, CDR1 is MNHNS and CDR2 is SASEGT. CDR3 sequence reads: CASRGQGTYNEQFF. CDR3 nucleotide sequence: TGTGCCAGCAGAGGACAGGGAACCTACAATGAGCAGTTCTTC.

This clonotype has more than one count but fewer than ten. The J gene is TRBJ1-1, the V gene TRBV15; weak D call: TRBD1 (5 bases). There are 16 residues in the CDR3. Per the germline V gene, CDR1 is LNHNV and CDR2 is YYDKDF (reference sequence). V was trimmed by 0 bases and J by 5 bases, leaving 16 bases between them. CDR3 protein: CATSREGRARGTEAFF. CDR3 DNA sequence: TGTGCCACCAGCAGAGAGGGCAGGGCAAGGGGAACTGAAGCTTTCTTT.

This clonotype was recorded many times. The chain employs TRBV28 and TRBJ2-2; TRBD2 matches at 9 bases. This CDR3 is 15 amino acids long. CDR1 is MDHEN and CDR2 is SYDVKM in the germline V gene. Trimming removed 6 bases from V and 1 base from J; junction bases left unmatched: 3. The CDR3 bases are TGTGCCAGCAGCGCAGCGGGGGGGAACACCGGGGAGCTGTTTTTT. Encoded protein: CASSAAGGNTGELFF. Supplemented by reference TRBV28 and TRBJ2-2, the full variable domain reads DVKVTQSSRYLVKRTGEKVFLECVQDMDHENMFWYRQDPGLGLRLIYFSYDVKMKEKGDIPEGYSVSREKKERFSLILESASTNQTSMYLCASSAAGGNTGELFFGEGSRLTVL.

This clonotype was recorded a few times. V is TRBV14 and J is TRBJ2-2; D remains ambiguous. Germline V gene data show CDR1 as SGHDN and CDR2 as FVKESK. V was trimmed by 1 base and J by 5 bases, leaving 5 bases between them. The CDR3 is made up of 13 amino acids. CDR3 sequence (DNA): TGTGCCAGCAGCCAAGCGGTAACCGGGGAGCTGTTTTTT. It translates to CASSQAVTGELFF.

There are many counts of this clonotype. The chain links TRBV6-5 to TRBJ2-7, with 8 bases fitting TRBD1. Germline assignment: CDR1 MNHEY and CDR2 SVGAGI. V trimming: 1 base; J trimming: 6 bases; junction bases outside the gene matches: 14. This CDR3 is built from 17 residues. CDR3 protein: CASSYYPVLGRGPEQYF. The CDR3, as DNA: TGTGCCAGCAGTTACTACCCCGTGCTGGGCAGGGGGCCCGAGCAGTACTTC.

The sample holds many counts of this clonotype. The rearrangement links TRBV11-2 to TRBJ2-7; D is ambiguous. Germline values: CDR1 SGHAT, CDR2 FQNNGV. Trimming pared 0 bases from V and 6 bases from J, leaving 12 bases between. The CDR3 extends over 14 amino acids. The CDR3 DNA follows: TGTGCCAGCAGCTTAGATCCGGGTTACGGCGAGCAGTACTTC. Protein product: CASSLDPGYGEQYF.

This clonotype has ten or more counts. The chain links TRBV6-4 to TRBJ2-5; TRBD2 aligns across 12 bases. The CDR3 has 17 amino acids. CDR1 and CDR2 from the germline V gene are MRHNA and SNTAGT. J gave up 5 bases and V 2 bases, and 9 bases lay outside the gene matches. CDR3: CASSDPRLAGEGETQYF. For the CDR3, the DNA is TGTGCCAGCAGTGACCCGAGACTAGCGGGAGAGGGGGAGACCCAGTACTTC.

In its sample, this clonotype was seen many times. The J gene is TRBJ2-2, the V gene TRBV2; TRBD2 matches at 8 bases. Germline V gene lookup returns CDR1 SNHLY and CDR2 FYNNEI. The V and J ends lost 6 bases and 1 base, in that order; junction bases with no gene match: 13. This CDR3 region has 18 residues. This CDR3 reads CASRGGSGTPLNTGELFF. In DNA, the CDR3 is TGTGCCAGCAGGGGAGGTAGCGGGACACCCCTGAACACCGGGGAGCTGTTTTTT.

This clonotype was picked up a small number of times. The rearrangement uses TRBV5-1 and TRBJ1-2, with D perhaps matching TRBD1 (5 bases). CDR1 and CDR2 from the germline V gene are SGHRS and YFSETQ. Trimming took 0 bases from V and 6 from J, leaving 15 bases between them. There are 15 residues in the CDR3. The CDR3 protein is CASSLAQGRVDGYTF. The DNA of the CDR3 is TGCGCCAGCAGCTTGGCCCAGGGCAGGGTGGATGGCTACACCTTC.

The chain joins TRBV20-1 to TRBJ2-7; 8 nucleotides agree with TRBD2. V gave up 7 bases and J gave up 0 bases; unmatched junction bases: 11. CDR1 and CDR2 from the germline V gene are DFQATT and SNEGSKA (reference sequence). The CDR3 has 15 amino acids. For the CDR3, the DNA is TGCAGTGTTCCGGGGGGGAAAACGAGCTCCTACGAGCAGTACTTC. It encodes CSVPGGKTSSYEQYF.

This clonotype was detected ten times or more. The V call is TRBV12-3 or TRBV12-4, the J call TRBJ1-5; TRBD1 agrees at 7 bases. The CDR3 extends over 16 amino acids. After removal of 5 bases from V and 3 bases from J, the junction contained 10 bases not matched to a gene. The CDR3: CASSPGGTALNQPQHF. The CDR3 DNA is TGTGCCAGCAGTCCAGGAGGGACAGCCCTCAATCAGCCCCAGCATTTT.

In its sample, this clonotype was seen many times. V and J are TRBV12-3 or TRBV12-4 and TRBJ1-1; D uncertain. The CDR3 consists of 11 residues. The V end lost 6 bases, the J end lost 11 bases, and 13 bases lay between the germline ends. The CDR3 protein is CASSREGLAFF. The DNA for the CDR3 is TGTGCCAGCAGCCGAGAGGGTTTGGCTTTCTTT.

This clonotype was seen only a few times. The J gene is TRBJ2-7, the V gene TRBV19; 8 bases map to TRBD1. Trimming took 7 bases from V and 6 from J; bases not matched to a gene: 5. The CDR3 consists of 12 residues. Looked up from germline, CDR1 is LNHDA and CDR2 is SQIVND (reference sequence). The CDR3 sequence: CASMAGTGEQYF. CDR3 sequence (DNA): TGTGCCAGTATGGCAGGGACAGGCGAGCAGTACTTC.

The chain carries TRBV6-1 and TRBJ2-3; D not certain. Germline V gives CDR1 MNHNS, CDR2 SASEGT. Trimming shortened V by 5 bases and J by 9 bases, and 15 bases separated the two germline ends. CDR3 size: 13 residues. In DNA, the CDR3 is TGTGCCAGCAGTCGAGAGGAGCTAGGGACGCAGTATTTT. It encodes CASSREELGTQYF.

This clonotype was picked up a small number of times. The J gene is TRBJ1-4, the V gene TRBV5-1; TRBD1 might be the D (6 bases). V was cut by 2 bases and J by 7 bases, with 15 bases left in between. The CDR3 consists of 15 residues. The germline gives CDR1 SGHRS, CDR2 YFSETQ. CDR3 sequence reads: CASSFSGGLSEKLFF. CDR3 in DNA: TGCGCCAGCAGCTTTAGCGGGGGGCTAAGTGAAAAACTGTTTTTT.

This clonotype was detected many times. The gene calls are TRBV20-1 and TRBJ2-4; D is unresolved. The germline gives CDR1 DFQATT, CDR2 SNEGSKA (reference sequence). V lost 3 bases to trimming and J lost 5 bases, with 17 bases between them. The CDR3 covers 15 residues. CDR3 sequence (DNA): TGCAGTGCTAGTCCACCCGACGGTCGTGAAAACATTCAGTACTTC. This sequence encodes CSASPPDGRENIQYF.

V is TRBV6-1 and J is TRBJ2-3, with D perhaps being TRBD1 or TRBD2 (5 bases each). The CDR3 spans 16 residues. Germline lookup yields CDR1 MNHNS and CDR2 SASEGT. The V end lost 5 bases, the J end lost 2 bases, and 17 bases lay between the germline ends. The CDR3 bases are TGTGCCAGCAGTTACAAGACGGGACCGCACACAGATACGCAGTATTTT. Translating it yields CASSYKTGPHTDTQYF.

This clonotype came up a few times. As DNA, the CDR3 is TGTGCCAGCATCGATCCCCCCCAGGAGCAGTACTTC. Protein sequence: CASIDPPQEQYF. This sequence joins TRBV6-1 and TRBJ2-7; D remains unclear. The CDR3 is made up of 12 amino acids. V was pared by 7 bases and J by 7 bases, with 14 bases between. In germline, CDR1 is MNHNS, CDR2 SASEGT.

The rearrangement joins TRBV28 to TRBJ1-2; possibly TRBD1 for D (5 bases). Germline V lookup: CDR1 MDHEN, CDR2 SYDVKM. The CDR3 has 11 residues. V dropped 7 bases and J dropped 11 bases, with 14 bases sitting between them. The CDR3 DNA reads TGTGCCAGCACCTCTACTCGGGGGTACACCTTC. Translation: CASTSTRGYTF.

This clonotype was observed a handful of times. The chain joins TRBV5-1 to TRBJ1-4, with D perhaps TRBD1 (5 bases). V was pared by 1 base and J by 8 bases, with 15 bases between. The length of the CDR3 is 15 residues. Germline V CDR1 and CDR2: SGHRS, YFSETQ. CDR3 protein: CASSLSGTPKEKLFF. The CDR3 bases are TGCGCCAGCAGCTTGTCCGGGACCCCGAAGGAAAAACTGTTTTTT.

This clonotype was recorded many times. This chain joins TRBV27 and TRBJ2-3; 7 bases line up with TRBD2. Germline CDR1 reads MNHEY; CDR2 reads SMNVEV (reference sequence). With V trimmed by 5 bases and J by 6 bases, 14 bases remained unmatched. The CDR3 is made up of 16 amino acids. CDR3 coding DNA: TGTGCCAGCAGTACCCTCCGGGAGGACCGCGGGGATACGCAGTATTTT. Amino acids: CASSTLREDRGDTQYF.